This TCR beta chain is from a study of cytomegalovirus exposure and HLA in healthy donors (dated by TCRdb to about 2017). Looking at the study overall: According to a later analysis, the 120 or so validation repertoires were produced on the same platform as the 680 or so repertoires of the first cohort. The study aimed to test whether signatures of past pathogen exposure could be identified by cataloging public T cell receptors. Along with the approximately 700-subject first cohort, a separate validation cohort of around 110 different subjects was used. High-throughput TCR immunosequencing, statistical association of individual TCRs with disease status, and machine learning were combined to predict cytomegalovirus infection status.

The germline V gene sets CDR1 to SQVTM and CDR2 to ANQGSEA. Measured from the cysteine to the phenylalanine, the CDR3 is 13 residues long. The entry retains the CDR3 DNA only, 39 bases that are in frame from base 1. Trimming removed 7 bases from V and 0 bases from J, leaving 9 bases between the germline ends. Library generation was performed with the immunoSEQ multiplex PCR assay. As for how the authors treated the data: To diagnose cytomegalovirus status from the catalog of TCR beta chain sequences, a statistical classification framework was built. Drawn from immuneACCESS, this table holds only the in-frame rearrangements with V and J called that TCRdb kept. Clones are partly lost; checked studies trace under half to an unresolved V gene and leave the rest unexplained. For V, J and clone size, that table is used; D and trimming come from the DNA. For this sample there are more than 55,000 clones; around 96% appear just once. The ten largest clonotypes hold 0.7% to 0.95% of the sample.

Here is what the overall study found, with its caveats: Most TCR sequences were seen in very few donors, while some public TCRs were found in many individuals. In both the original and validation cohorts, the classifier was reported to diagnose cytomegalovirus status with high specificity and sensitivity. Three of the identified cytomegalovirus-associated TCR beta chains were confirmed in vitro to be specific for cytomegalovirus antigens. In a later analysis, TCRs clustered in the first cohort were found to also tend to co-occur in the approximately 120 validation repertoires, with 90% to 95% of cluster scores above 0. A later analysis had no HLA typing for the validation cohort, so co-occurrence there was scored across all 110 or so repertoires. A total of around 150 TCR beta chains were listed by the study as associated with cytomegalovirus. According to the authors, the approach could potentially be generalized to other disease states and immunological phenotypes.

As regards this clone: No antigen is known for it. No clone much larger than this one lies a single base away; base qualities are absent.

Donors formed part of the validation cohort, which comprised 120 subjects and was distinct from the first cohort of fewer than 750 subjects. Sequenced material: PBMCs. This TCR came from a man aged 18 to 30 in good health and CMV-seronegative. The chain is made from TRBV29-1 and TRBJ1-4; no D gene can be assigned with confidence. The CDR3 amino acid sequence is: CSGRVATNEKLFF. The sequence in DNA is TGCAGCGGGAGGGTGGCAACTAATGAAAAACTGTTTTTT. Reference TRBV29-1 and TRBJ1-4 genes cover what lies past the CDR3, so the full variable domain is SAVISQKPSRDICQRGTSLTIQCQVDSQVTMMFWYRQQPGQSLTLIATANQGSEATYESGFVIDKFPISRPNLTFSTLTVSNMSPEDSSIYLCSGRVATNEKLFFGSGTQLSVL.